This T cell receptor beta chain was retrieved from a study of T cell changes during pregnancy in multiple sclerosis (dated by TCRdb to the late 2010s). Notes on the research overall: In women with multiple sclerosis, the researchers looked at how the T cell repertoire shifted as pregnancy progressed.

Turning to this clone: Its antigen has not been determined. No base quality information exists; no much larger clone differs at one position.

Preparation of the library involved the immunoSEQ multiplex PCR assay. TCRdb stores this immuneACCESS table with in-frame sequences only. Part of the clones is absent; in the studies checked, under half of the shortfall reflects unresolved V genes, and no reason is known for the rest. The sample records 100,000 or so clones, 90% to 95% of which are singletons. In total, the top ten clones hold more than 0.8% of the sample. The CDR3 sequence holds 15 residues, the cysteine and phenylalanine included. CDR3 DNA only is kept here, 45 bases in frame from base 1. Relative to germline, V is 1 base shorter and J is 2 bases shorter, with 9 bases between their ends. Sequences MDHEN (CDR1) and SYDVKM (CDR2) are obtained from the germline V gene.

The clonotype was recovered from a female donor with multiple sclerosis, enrolled in a pregnancy study. The specimen comprised peripheral blood, sampled before pregnancy. The sequence joins TRBV28 to TRBJ1-5; confidence is insufficient to name the D gene. The DNA is TGTGCCAGCAGTTTATCCCTTGGGCGCAATCAGCCCCAGCATTTT. Its product reads: CASSLSLGRNQPQHF.